This TCR beta chain emerged from a study of blood T cell repertoires in COVID-19. About the research overall: Some COVID-19 samples were acute and others convalescent; all came from the United States, Italy and Spain. T cells, B-cell-depleted T cells, or PBMCs provided the cDNA or gDNA that served as material.

Study processing details: Amplifying reference gene primers gave estimates of nucleated cell counts. The data were produced by immunoSEQ multiplex PCR, yet TCRdb's version contains in-frame clones alone and is incomplete. That table gives V, J and clone size, and the DNA gave D and trimming. The sample consists of 45,000 to 55,000 clones, about four fifths of them appearing once. The sequencing input was peripheral blood. The TCR sequence derives from a man aged 55 to 70 with active COVID-19.

The CDR3 loop is CASSQRTVYNEQFF. The CDR3 nucleotides are TGCGCCAGCAGCCAAAGGACAGTATACAATGAGCAGTTCTTC. This chain links TRBV23-1 with TRBJ2-1, with D possibly being TRBD1 (6 bases). TRBV23-1 is annotated as an ORF whose role is uncertain. The CDR3 length is 14 residues. V was trimmed by 6 bases and J by 4 bases, leaving 13 bases between them.